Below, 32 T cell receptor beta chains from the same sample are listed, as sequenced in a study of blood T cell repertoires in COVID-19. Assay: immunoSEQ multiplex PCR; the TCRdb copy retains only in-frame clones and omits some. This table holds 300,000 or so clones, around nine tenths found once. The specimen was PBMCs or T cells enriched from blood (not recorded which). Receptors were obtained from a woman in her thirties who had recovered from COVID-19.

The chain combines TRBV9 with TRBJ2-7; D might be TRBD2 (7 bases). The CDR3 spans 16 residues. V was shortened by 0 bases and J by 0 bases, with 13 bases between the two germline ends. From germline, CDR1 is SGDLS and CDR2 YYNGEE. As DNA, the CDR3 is TGTGCCAGCAGCGTAGGAGTGGCGGGGGCCTCCTACGAGCAGTACTTC. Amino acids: CASSVGVAGASYEQYF.

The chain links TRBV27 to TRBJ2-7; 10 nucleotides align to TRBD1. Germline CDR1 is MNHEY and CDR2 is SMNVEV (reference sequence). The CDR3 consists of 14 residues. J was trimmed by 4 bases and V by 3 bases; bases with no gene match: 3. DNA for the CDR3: TGTGCCAGCAGTTTCCGGGACAGGGGTTACGAGCAGTACTTC. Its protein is CASSFRDRGYEQYF.

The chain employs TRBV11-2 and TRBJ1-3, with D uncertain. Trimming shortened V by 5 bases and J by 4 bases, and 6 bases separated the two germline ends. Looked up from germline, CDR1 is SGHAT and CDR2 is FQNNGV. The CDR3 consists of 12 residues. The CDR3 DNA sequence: TGTGCCAGCAGCATACAGGGAAACACCATATATTTT. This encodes CASSIQGNTIYF. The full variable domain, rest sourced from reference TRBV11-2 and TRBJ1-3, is EAGVAQSPRYKIIEKRQSVAFWCNPISGHATLYWYQQILGQGPKLLIQFQNNGVVDDSQLPKDRFSAERLKGVDSTLKIQPAKLEDSAVYLCASSIQGNTIYFGEGSWLTVV.

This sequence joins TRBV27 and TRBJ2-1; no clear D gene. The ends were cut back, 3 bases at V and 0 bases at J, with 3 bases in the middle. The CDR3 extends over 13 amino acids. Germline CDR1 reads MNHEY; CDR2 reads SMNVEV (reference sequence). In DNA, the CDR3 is TGTGCCAGCAGTTTCAGCTCCTACAATGAGCAGTTCTTC. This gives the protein CASSFSSYNEQFF.

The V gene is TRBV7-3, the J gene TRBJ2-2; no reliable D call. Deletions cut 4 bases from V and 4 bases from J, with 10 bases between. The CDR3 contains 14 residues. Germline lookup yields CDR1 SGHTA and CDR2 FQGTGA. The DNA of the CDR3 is TGTGCCAGCAGCTCTACAGAATTCACCGGGGAGCTGTTTTTT. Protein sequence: CASSSTEFTGELFF.

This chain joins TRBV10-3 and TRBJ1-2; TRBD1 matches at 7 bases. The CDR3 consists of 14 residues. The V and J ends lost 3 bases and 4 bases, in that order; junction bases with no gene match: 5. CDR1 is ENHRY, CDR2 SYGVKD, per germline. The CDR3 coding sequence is TGTGCCATCAGTGACCCGACAGGGCGCTATGGCTACACCTTC. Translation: CAISDPTGRYGYTF.

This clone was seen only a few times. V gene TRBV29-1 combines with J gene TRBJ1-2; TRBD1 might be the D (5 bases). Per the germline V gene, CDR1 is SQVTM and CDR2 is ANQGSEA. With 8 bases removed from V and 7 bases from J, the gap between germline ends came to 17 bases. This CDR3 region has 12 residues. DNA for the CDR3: TGCAGCACTCGGGGGGGGTTCGGTGGCTACACCTTC. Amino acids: CSTRGGFGGYTF.

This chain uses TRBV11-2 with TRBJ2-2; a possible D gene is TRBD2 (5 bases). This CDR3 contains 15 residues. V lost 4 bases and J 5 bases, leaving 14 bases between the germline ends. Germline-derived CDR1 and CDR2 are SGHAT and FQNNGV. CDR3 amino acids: CASSSRYGETGELFF. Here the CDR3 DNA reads TGTGCCAGCAGCTCTCGCTACGGGGAAACCGGGGAGCTGTTTTTT.

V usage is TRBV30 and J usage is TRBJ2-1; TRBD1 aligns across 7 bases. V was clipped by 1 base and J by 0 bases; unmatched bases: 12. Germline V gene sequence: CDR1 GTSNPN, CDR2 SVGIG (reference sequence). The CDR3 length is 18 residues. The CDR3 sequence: CAWSGRGATGSSYNEQFF. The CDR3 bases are TGTGCCTGGAGTGGAAGGGGAGCGACAGGGAGCTCCTACAATGAGCAGTTCTTC.

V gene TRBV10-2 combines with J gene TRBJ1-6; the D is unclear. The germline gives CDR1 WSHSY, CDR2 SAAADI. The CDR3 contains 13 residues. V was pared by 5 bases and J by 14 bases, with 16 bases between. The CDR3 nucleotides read TGCGCCAGCAGTACCGACGAGGGCTGGGCCCTCCACTTT. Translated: CASSTDEGWALHF.

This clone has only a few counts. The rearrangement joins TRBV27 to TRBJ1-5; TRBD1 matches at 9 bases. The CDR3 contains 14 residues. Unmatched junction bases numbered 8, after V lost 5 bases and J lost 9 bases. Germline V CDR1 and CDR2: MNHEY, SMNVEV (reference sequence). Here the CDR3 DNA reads TGTGCCAGCAGTCCAGGGACAGGGACCATGCCCCAGCATTTT. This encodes CASSPGTGTMPQHF.

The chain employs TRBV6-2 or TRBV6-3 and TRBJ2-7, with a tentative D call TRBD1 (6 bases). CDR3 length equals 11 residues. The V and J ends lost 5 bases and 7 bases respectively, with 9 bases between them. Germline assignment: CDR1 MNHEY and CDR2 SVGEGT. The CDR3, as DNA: TGTGCCAGCAGTCAGGGGCCAGAGCAGTACTTC. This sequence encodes CASSQGPEQYF.

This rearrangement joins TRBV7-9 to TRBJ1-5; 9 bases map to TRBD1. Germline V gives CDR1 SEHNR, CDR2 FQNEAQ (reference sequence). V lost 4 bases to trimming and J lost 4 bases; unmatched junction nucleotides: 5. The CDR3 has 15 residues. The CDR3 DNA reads TGTGCCAGCAGCTGGGACAGGGAAGTTAATCAGCCCCAGCATTTT. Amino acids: CASSWDREVNQPQHF.

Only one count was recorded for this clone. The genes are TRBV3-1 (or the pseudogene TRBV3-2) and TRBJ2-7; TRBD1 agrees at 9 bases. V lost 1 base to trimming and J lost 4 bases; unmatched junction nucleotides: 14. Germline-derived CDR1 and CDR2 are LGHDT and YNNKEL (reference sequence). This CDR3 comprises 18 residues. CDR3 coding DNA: TGTGCCAGCAGCCAAGGGAATACAGGGGGCCTCCTCGGGTACGAGCAGTACTTC. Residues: CASSQGNTGGLLGYEQYF.

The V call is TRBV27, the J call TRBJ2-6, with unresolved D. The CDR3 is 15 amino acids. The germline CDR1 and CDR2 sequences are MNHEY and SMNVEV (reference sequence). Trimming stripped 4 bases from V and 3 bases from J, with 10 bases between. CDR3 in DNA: TGTGCCAGCAGTTCGTCGTTCTTTGGGGCCAACGTCCTGACTTTC. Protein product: CASSSSFFGANVLTF.

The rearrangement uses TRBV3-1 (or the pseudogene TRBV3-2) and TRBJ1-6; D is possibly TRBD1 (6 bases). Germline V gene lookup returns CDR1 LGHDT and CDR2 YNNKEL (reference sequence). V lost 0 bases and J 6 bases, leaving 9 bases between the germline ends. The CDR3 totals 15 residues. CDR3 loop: CASSQETGLNSPLHF. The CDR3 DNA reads TGTGCCAGCAGCCAAGAGACAGGACTTAATTCACCCCTCCACTTT.

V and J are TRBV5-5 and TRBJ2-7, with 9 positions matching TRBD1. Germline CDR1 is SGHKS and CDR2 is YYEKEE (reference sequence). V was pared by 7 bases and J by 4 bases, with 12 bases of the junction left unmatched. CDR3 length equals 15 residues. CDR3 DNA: TGTGCCAGCGCTGGGACCGCCGGGACAGGGTACGAGCAGTACTTC. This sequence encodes CASAGTAGTGYEQYF.

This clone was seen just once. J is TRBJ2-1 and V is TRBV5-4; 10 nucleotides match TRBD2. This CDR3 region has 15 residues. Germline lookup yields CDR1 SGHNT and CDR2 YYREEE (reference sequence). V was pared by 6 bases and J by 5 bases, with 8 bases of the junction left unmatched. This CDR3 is CASNLGLAGDNEQFF. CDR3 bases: TGTGCCAGCAACCTCGGCCTAGCGGGGGACAATGAGCAGTTCTTC.

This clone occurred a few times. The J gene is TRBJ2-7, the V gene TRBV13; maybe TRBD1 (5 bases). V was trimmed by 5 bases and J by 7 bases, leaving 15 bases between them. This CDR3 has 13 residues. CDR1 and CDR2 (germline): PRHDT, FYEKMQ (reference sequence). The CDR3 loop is CASSPTRAREQYF. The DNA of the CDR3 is TGTGCCAGCAGCCCGACCAGGGCGAGGGAGCAGTACTTC.

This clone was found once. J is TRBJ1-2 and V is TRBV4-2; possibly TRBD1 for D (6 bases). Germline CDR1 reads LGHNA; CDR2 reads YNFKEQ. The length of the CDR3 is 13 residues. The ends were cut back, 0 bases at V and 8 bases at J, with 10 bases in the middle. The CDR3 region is CASSQEAGEGYTF. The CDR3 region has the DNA TGTGCCAGCAGCCAAGAGGCAGGGGAGGGCTACACCTTC.

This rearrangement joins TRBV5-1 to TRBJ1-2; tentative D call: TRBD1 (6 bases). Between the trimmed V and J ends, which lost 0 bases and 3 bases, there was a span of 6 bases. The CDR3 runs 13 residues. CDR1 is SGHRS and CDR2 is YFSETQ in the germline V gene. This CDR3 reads CASSLGQDYGYTF. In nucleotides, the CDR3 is TGCGCCAGCAGCTTGGGACAGGACTATGGCTACACCTTC.

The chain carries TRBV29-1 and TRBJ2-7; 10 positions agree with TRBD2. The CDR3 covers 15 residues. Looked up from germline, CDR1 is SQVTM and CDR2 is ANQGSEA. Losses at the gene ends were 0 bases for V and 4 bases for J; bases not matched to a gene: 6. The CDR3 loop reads CSVEDRASGRYEQYF. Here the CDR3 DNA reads TGCAGCGTTGAAGATCGGGCTAGCGGGAGATACGAGCAGTACTTC.

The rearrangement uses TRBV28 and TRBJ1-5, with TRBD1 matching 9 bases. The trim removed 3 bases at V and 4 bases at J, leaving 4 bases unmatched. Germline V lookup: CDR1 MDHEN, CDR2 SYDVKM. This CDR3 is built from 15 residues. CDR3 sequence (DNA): TGTGCCAGCAGTTTCGGACAGGGGATAAATCAGCCCCAGCATTTT. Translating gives CASSFGQGINQPQHF.

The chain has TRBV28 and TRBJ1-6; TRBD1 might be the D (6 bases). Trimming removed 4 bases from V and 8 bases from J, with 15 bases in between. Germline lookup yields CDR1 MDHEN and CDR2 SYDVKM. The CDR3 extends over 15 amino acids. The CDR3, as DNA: TGTGCCAGCAGTTCAAATAGGGCAGGGGATTCACCCCTCCACTTT. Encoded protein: CASSSNRAGDSPLHF.

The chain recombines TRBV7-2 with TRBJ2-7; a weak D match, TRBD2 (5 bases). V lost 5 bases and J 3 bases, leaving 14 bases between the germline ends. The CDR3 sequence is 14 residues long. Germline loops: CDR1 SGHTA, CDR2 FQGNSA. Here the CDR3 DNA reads TGTGCCAGCAGCCCGAACGGACTGAGCTACGAGCAGTACTTC. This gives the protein CASSPNGLSYEQYF.

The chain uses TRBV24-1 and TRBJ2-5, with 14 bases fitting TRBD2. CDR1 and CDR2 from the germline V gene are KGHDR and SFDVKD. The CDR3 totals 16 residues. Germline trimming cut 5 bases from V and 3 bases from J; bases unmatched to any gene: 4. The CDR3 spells CATSARLAGGKETQYF. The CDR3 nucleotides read TGTGCCACCAGTGCCCGACTAGCGGGAGGGAAAGAGACCCAGTACTTC.

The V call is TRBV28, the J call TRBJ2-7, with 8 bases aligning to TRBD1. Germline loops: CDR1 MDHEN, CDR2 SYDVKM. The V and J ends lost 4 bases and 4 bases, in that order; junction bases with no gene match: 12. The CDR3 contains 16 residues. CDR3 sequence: CASSSSRDRGGYEQYF. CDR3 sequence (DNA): TGTGCCAGCAGTTCATCACGTGACAGGGGTGGGTACGAGCAGTACTTC.

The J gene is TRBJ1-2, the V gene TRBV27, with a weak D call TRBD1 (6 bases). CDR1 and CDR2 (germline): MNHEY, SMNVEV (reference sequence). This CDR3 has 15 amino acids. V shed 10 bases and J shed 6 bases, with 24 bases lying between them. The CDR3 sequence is CATRSGGARKNGYTF. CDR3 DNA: TGTGCCACCCGAAGTGGGGGGGCCCGGAAGAATGGCTACACCTTC.

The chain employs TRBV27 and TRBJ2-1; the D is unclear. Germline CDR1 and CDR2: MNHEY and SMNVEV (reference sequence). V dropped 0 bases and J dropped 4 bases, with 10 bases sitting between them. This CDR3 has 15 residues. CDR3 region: CASSLSSSTYNEQFF. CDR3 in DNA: TGTGCCAGCAGTTTATCTAGCAGCACTTACAATGAGCAGTTCTTC.

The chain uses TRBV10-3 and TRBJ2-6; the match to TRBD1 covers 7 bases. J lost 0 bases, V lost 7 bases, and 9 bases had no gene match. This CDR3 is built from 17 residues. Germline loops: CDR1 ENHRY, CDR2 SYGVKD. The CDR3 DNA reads TGTGCCATCACCGCCGGGACAGACAGCTCTGGGGCCAACGTCCTGACTTTC. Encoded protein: CAITAGTDSSGANVLTF.

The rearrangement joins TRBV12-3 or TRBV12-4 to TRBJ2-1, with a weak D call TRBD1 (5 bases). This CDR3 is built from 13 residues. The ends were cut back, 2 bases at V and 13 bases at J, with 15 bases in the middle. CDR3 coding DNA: TGTGCCAGCAGTTTAAGTCCAGGGATCAACCAGTTCTTC. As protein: CASSLSPGINQFF.

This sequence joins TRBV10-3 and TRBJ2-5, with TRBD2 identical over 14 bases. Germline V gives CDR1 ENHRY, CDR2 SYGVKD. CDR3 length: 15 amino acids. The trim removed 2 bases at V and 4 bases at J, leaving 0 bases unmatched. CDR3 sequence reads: CAISEGLAGGETQYF. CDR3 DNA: TGTGCCATCAGTGAGGGACTAGCGGGAGGAGAGACCCAGTACTTC.